A single sample is the source of the 8 T cell receptor beta chains below, sequenced in a study of blood T cell repertoires in COVID-19. Assay: immunoSEQ multiplex PCR; the TCRdb copy retains only in-frame clones and omits some. The data contain about 140,000 clones, 60% to 80% of them singletons. The sequenced material came from peripheral blood. The source of these receptors is a woman aged 50 to 60 with active or convalescent COVID-19.

The rearrangement uses TRBV7-2 and TRBJ1-5; 11 bases map to TRBD1. V dropped 4 bases and J dropped 2; count of bases not matched to a gene: 7. The CDR3 has 17 residues. CDR1 is SGHTA and CDR2 is FQGNSA in the germline V gene. CDR3 region: CASSSGQGVVGNQPQHF. The CDR3 DNA follows: TGTGCCAGCAGCTCGGGACAGGGGGTAGTAGGCAATCAGCCCCAGCATTTT.

The table lists this clone with a few counts. V and J are TRBV5-6 and TRBJ1-4, with D possibly TRBD1 on 6 matching bases. This CDR3 is 15 amino acids long. The V end was cut by 0 bases, the J end by 8 bases, with 14 bases between. Germline values: CDR1 SGHDT, CDR2 YYEEEE. Here the CDR3 DNA reads TGTGCCAGCAGCTTGGCGGGGGGGCAAAGGGAAAAACTGTTTTTT. Its translation: CASSLAGGQREKLFF.

The rearrangement uses TRBV20-1 and TRBJ2-1; tentative D call: TRBD2 (6 bases). The CDR3 spans 11 residues. CDR1 and CDR2 (germline): DFQATT, SNEGSKA (reference sequence). Trimming took 6 bases from V and 9 from J, leaving 12 bases between them. The DNA of the CDR3 is TGCAGTGCCCGTGGGGGACTTGAGCAGTTCTTC. Its protein is CSARGGLEQFF.

This chain joins TRBV30 and TRBJ1-2, with 7 bases identical to TRBD1. Germline CDR1 and CDR2: GTSNPN and SVGIG (reference sequence). CDR3 length: 15 amino acids. V lost 0 bases and J lost 1; bases outside the gene matches: 5. CDR3 amino acids: CAWSVPGGSNYGYTF. The CDR3 DNA sequence: TGTGCCTGGAGTGTACCAGGGGGAAGTAACTATGGCTACACCTTC.

The rearrangement joins TRBV5-1 to TRBJ1-6; D is undetermined. V was pared by 0 bases and J by 7 bases, with 5 bases between. The V gene's germline CDR1 is SGHRS and CDR2 YFSETQ. The CDR3 runs 13 residues. The CDR3 sequence is CASSLDLNSPLHF. The DNA for the CDR3 is TGCGCCAGCAGCTTGGACCTAAATTCACCCCTCCACTTT.

This clone was seen repeatedly, ten times or more. This chain uses TRBV28 with TRBJ2-5, with a tentative D call TRBD2 (6 bases). V lost 7 bases and J 2 bases, leaving 14 bases between the germline ends. This CDR3 spans 14 amino acids. CDR1 MDHEN and CDR2 SYDVKM come from the germline V gene. This CDR3 reads CASTMGGGQETQYF. CDR3 DNA sequence: TGTGCCAGCACCATGGGGGGTGGGCAAGAGACCCAGTACTTC.

This clone was observed a single time. This chain links TRBV5-1 with TRBJ1-1; TRBD1 might be the D (6 bases). CDR3 length: 14 amino acids. Germline CDR1 SGHRS, CDR2 YFSETQ. V lost 2 bases and J lost 2, with 10 bases in between. This CDR3 is CASSFPGVNTEAFF. The CDR3 DNA sequence: TGCGCCAGCAGCTTTCCAGGGGTAAACACTGAAGCTTTCTTT.

The J gene is TRBJ2-1, the V gene TRBV7-3, with a possible D match to TRBD1 (6 bases). The germline V gene has CDR1 SGHTA and CDR2 FQGTGA. Trimming left V 2 bases short and J 5 bases short, with 13 bases between. The CDR3 spans 15 residues. CDR3 in DNA: TGTGCCAGCAGCTTATGGGGACAACCTGACAATGAGCAGTTCTTC. This gives the protein CASSLWGQPDNEQFF.